This TCR beta chain was sequenced during a study of T cell clones after liver transplantation. As for the study in general: Apart from a few HCV-positive recipients, transplants were for non-autoimmune, non-viral reasons.

Measured with immunoSEQ multiplex PCR; TCRdb has only the in-frame clones, and not every one. The sample has some 110,000 clones; 75% to 90% are singletons. Germline lookup yields CDR1 MDHEN and CDR2 SYDVKM. The CDR3 length is 15 residues. The ends were cut back, 2 bases at V and 2 bases at J, with 12 bases in the middle. This sequence joins TRBV28 and TRBJ1-2, with D unclear. The sequenced sample was CD4+ T cells from blood, obtained before liver transplant. This sequence originates from a human donor who received a liver transplant. In DNA form, the CDR3 reads TGTGCCAGCAGTTTAAAGTCGGCAGCAAACTATGGCTACACCTTC. Translating it yields CASSLKSAANYGYTF.